The clone carrying this TCR beta chain occurred many times. Its antigen is not identified. The CDR3 has 14 residues. Germline V gene data show CDR1 as LGHDT and CDR2 as YNNKEL (reference sequence). V lost 3 bases to trimming and J lost 2 bases; unmatched junction nucleotides: 4. Bone marrow was sampled from every patient at the time of active disease. This record comes from a study of read filtering for tumor transcriptome and immune sequencing. The study, taken as a whole, reports: Correlation between methods rose after single-read clonotypes were removed. Approximately 82% of IR-seq clonotypes had one read, totaling 3% to 4.5% of reads; RNA-seq: about 74% and 41%.

This library used roughly 0.4 ug RNA and molecular barcoded adaptors spanning alpha/delta and beta/gamma chains. One entry per CDR3 protein results from TCRdb running MiXCR on the reads. Among some 130,000 distinct CDR3 sequences listed, roughly an eighth were seen once. The material sequenced was a population of CD138-negative cells sorted from bone marrow. The chain uses TRBV3-1 and TRBJ2-7; 7 bases are shared with TRBD1. The TCR sequence derives from a donor aged 40 or over with multiple myeloma. Here the CDR3 reads CASSHRDSPYEQYF. The CDR3 coding sequence is TGTGCCAGCAGCCACCGGGACAGCCCCTACGAGCAGTACTTC.